The entry below describes one TCR beta chain. The Seattle patients joined while their infection was active and were tracked longitudinally afterward. The data are from a study of blood T cell repertoires in COVID-19. Study-level background: Samples of COVID-19 (acute and convalescent) were obtained from the United States, Italy and Spain. PBMCs, B-cell-depleted T cells, or T cells provided the cDNA or gDNA that made up the material.

Authors' analysis steps: Scientists estimated how many nucleated cells there were by amplifying reference gene primers. The repertoire was sequenced with immunoSEQ multiplex PCR; TCRdb's copy has only in-frame clones and lacks some. That table supplies the V and J calls and clone size; D and trimming were determined from the DNA. This sample has more than 300,000 clones, with about 90% found just once. There are 14 residues in the CDR3. Germline loops: CDR1 MNHNS, CDR2 SASEGT. Trimming took 0 bases from V and 11 from J; bases not matched to a gene: 7. The sequence came from a woman aged 25 to 39 with COVID-19, enrolled during active disease. The specimen was peripheral blood. The rearrangement uses TRBV6-1 and TRBJ1-1; 9 bases are a match to TRBD1. The CDR3 loop reads CASSEARGQGGAFF. The CDR3 coding sequence is TGTGCCAGCAGTGAAGCTCGGGGACAGGGTGGGGCTTTCTTT.